This is a list of T cell receptor beta chains from one sample in a study of shared clonotypes between healthy human individuals. Data came from immunoSEQ multiplex PCR; TCRdb stores just in-frame clones and leaves some out. The sample includes about 79,000 clones, over 55% seen only once; the top ten take around 50%. Sequenced material: memory CD8+ T cells sorted from blood. The origin of the receptors is a young man in good health. Each CDR3 is given without its conserved first and last residue. Expanded clones are given a class, and other clones once, few, many or no size at all.

V gene	clone size	J gene	CDR3 protein
TRBV5-1	once	TRBJ2-3	ASSLNPSGSTDTQY
TRBV11-2	-	TRBJ2-5	ASSPPPGTSDQETQY
TRBV2	few	TRBJ2-5	ASRLAEAQETQY
TRBV5-1	-	TRBJ1-1	ASSSGTGNTEAF
TRBV11-2	-	TRBJ2-7	ASSLYSGPTYEQY
TRBV6-5	-	TRBJ2-7	ASSPTGAGYEQY
TRBV4-3	-	TRBJ2-7	ASSPRWLGADEQY
TRBV9	-	TRBJ2-1	ASSAGTGSRNEQF
TRBV15	-	TRBJ1-2	ATSRGLYYGYT
TRBV5-1	few	TRBJ2-1	ASSRSGTEQF
TRBV4-3	few	TRBJ2-7	ASSPSDSSSEQY
TRBV7-9	few	TRBJ2-7	ASSPPAEGYYEQY
TRBV9	many	TRBJ2-7	ASSVRAGGDFYEQY
TRBV25-1	-	TRBJ1-4	ASSEFGTGADEKLF
TRBV6-4	few	TRBJ2-6	ASSVQGSGANVLT
TRBV10-2	-	TRBJ1-2	ASSESSQKRRGYT
TRBV6-5	-	TRBJ1-1	ATHQGVTEAF
TRBV5-1	-	TRBJ1-1	ASSFPPGASWMNTEAF
TRBV2	-	TRBJ1-2	ASSVDRGRNGYT
TRBV6-5	-	TRBJ2-3	ASSRGGETDTQY
TRBV25-1	-	TRBJ2-7	ARGGGGTRAAYEQY
TRBV5-6	-	TRBJ2-1	ASSLDSFAYNEQF
TRBV7-8	-	TRBJ2-1	ASSLGAGHNSYNEQF
TRBV7-8	-	TRBJ2-7	ASSLATLPGLAAYEQY
TRBV6-5	-	TRBJ2-7	AIGHPRSREQY